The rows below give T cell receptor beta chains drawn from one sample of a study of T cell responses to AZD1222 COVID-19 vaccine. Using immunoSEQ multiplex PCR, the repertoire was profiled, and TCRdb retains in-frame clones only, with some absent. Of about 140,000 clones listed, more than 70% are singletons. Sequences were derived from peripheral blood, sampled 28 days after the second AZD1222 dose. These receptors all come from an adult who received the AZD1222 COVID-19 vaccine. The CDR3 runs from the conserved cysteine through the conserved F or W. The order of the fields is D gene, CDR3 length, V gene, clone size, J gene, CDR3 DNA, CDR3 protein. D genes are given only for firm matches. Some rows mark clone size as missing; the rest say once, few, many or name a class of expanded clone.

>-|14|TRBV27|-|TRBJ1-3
TGTGCCAGCAGGACGGGAGGCTCTGGAAACACCATATATTTT
CASRTGGSGNTIYF
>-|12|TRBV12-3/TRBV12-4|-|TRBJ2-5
TGTGCCAGCAGTTTCTTTCGGGAGACCCAGTACTTC
CASSFFRETQYF
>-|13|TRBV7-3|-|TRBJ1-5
TGTGCCAGCAGCGTACAGGGTGGTCAGCCCCAGCATTTT
CASSVQGGQPQHF
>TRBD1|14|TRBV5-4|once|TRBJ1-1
TGTGCCAGCAGCGGCAGGGGGCAGAACACTGAAGCTTTCTTT
CASSGRGQNTEAFF
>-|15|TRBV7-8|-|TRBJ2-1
TGTGCCAGCAGCTTACCGTACTATAGCGGCAATGAGCAGTTCTTC
CASSLPYYSGNEQFF
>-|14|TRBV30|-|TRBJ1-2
TGTGCCTGGAGTGTATTTAGGATTTGGAAAGGCTACACCTTC
CAWSVFRIWKGYTF
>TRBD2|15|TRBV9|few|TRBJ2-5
TGTGCCAGCAGCCCCTCCGGGACTAGGGAAGAGACCCAGTACTTC
CASSPSGTREETQYF
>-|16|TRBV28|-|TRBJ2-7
TGTGCCAGCAGTTTATCAGGAGCGGACTACTCCTACGAGCAGTACTTC
CASSLSGADYSYEQYF
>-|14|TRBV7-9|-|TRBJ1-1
TGTGCCAGCAGCTTAGGAGCTATGAACACTGAAGCTTTCTTT
CASSLGAMNTEAFF
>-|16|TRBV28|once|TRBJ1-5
TGTGCCAGCAGTCCGATCTTGGGGTTCGCGAGTCAGCCCCAGCATTTT
CASSPILGFASQPQHF
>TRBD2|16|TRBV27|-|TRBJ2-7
TGTGCCAGCAGAGGGGCGGGAGCGGGGGTTCACTACGAGCAGTACTTC
CASRGAGAGVHYEQYF
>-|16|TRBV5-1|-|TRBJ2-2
TGCGCCAGCAGCTTGTCTCAAAGCGGGTCGGCCGGGGAGCTGTTTTTT
CASSLSQSGSAGELFF
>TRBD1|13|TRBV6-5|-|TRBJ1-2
TGTGCCAGCAGTTCGGGACAGGGAGGCGGCTACACCTTC
CASSSGQGGGYTF
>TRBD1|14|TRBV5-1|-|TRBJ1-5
TGCGCCAGCAGCTTGGGGGACAGGGCGCAGCCCCAGCATTTT
CASSLGDRAQPQHF
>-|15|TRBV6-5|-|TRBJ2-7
TGTGCCAGCAGTTACTCGAACGGGGGTGCCTTCGAGCAGTACTTC
CASSYSNGGAFEQYF
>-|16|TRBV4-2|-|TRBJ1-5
TGTGCCAGCAGCCAACGGGGTAGGGAAGGGAGTCAGCCCCAGCATTTT
CASSQRGREGSQPQHF
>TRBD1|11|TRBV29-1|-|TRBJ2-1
TGCAGCGTTACGGGACAGGGGGAGCAGTTCTTC
CSVTGQGEQFF
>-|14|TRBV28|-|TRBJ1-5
TGTGCCAGCAGTTTGGGTCAGGTTGGCCAGCCCCAGCATTTT
CASSLGQVGQPQHF
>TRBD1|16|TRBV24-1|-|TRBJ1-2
TGTGCCACCAGTGATACCGGGACAGGGGGTTTCTATGGCTACACCTTC
CATSDTGTGGFYGYTF
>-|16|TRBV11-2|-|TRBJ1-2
TGTGCCAGCAGCTTAGATCTTGGGGGTGGTAGAGATGGCTACACCTTC
CASSLDLGGGRDGYTF
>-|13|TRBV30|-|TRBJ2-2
TGTGCCTGGAGTGGGAGCCACACCGGGGAGCTGTTTTTT
CAWSGSHTGELFF
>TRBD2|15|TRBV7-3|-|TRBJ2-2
TGTGCCAGCAGCCCGGGACTAGCCGGCACCGGGGAGCTGTTTTTT
CASSPGLAGTGELFF
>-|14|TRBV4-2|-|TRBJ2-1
TGTGCCAGCAGCCAAACTTCCGGCCACAATGAGCAGTTCTTC
CASSQTSGHNEQFF
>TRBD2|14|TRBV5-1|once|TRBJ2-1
TGCGCCAGCAGCTGGACTAGCGGAGACAATGAGCAGTTCTTC
CASSWTSGDNEQFF
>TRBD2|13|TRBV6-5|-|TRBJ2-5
TGTGCCAGCAGTACAGCGGGGGTGGAGACCCAGTACTTC
CASSTAGVETQYF
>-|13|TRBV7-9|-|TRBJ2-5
TGTGCCAGCAGCTCGGAGGGGAGAGAGACCCAGTACTTC
CASSSEGRETQYF
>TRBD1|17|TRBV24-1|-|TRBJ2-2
TGTGCCACCAGTGAGCCCCAAGGGACAGGGATCACCGGGGAGCTGTTTTTT
CATSEPQGTGITGELFF
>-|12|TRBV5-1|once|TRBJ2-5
TGCGCCAGCAGCAAAGACAGGGAGACCCAGTACTTC
CASSKDRETQYF
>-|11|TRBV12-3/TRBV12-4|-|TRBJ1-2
TGTGCCAGCAGTTTAACCGCGAGTCGCACCTTC
CASSLTASRTF
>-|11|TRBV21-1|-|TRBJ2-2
TGTGCCAGCGTAGCGGCCGGGGAGCTGTTTTTT
CASVAAGELFF
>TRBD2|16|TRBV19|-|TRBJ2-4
TGTGCCAGTAGTTTCGTGCTGGGGGGGTCCGGAAACATTCAGTACTTC
CASSFVLGGSGNIQYF
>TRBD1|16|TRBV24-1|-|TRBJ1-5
TGTGCCACCAGTGATTCCGGGACAGGGCACAATCAGCCCCAGCATTTT
CATSDSGTGHNQPQHF
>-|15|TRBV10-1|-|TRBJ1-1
TGCGCCAGCAGTGATTTCTCGGGGACGGGAACTGAAGCTTTCTTT
CASSDFSGTGTEAFF
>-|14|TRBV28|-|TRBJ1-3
TGTGCCAGCAGCGATTCCAGGGCTGGAAACACCATATATTTT
CASSDSRAGNTIYF
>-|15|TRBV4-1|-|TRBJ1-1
TGCGCCAGCAGCCAAGCTTTAGGGTGGAACACTGAAGCTTTCTTT
CASSQALGWNTEAFF
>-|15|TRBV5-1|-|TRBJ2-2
TGCGCCAGCAGCTCGGCCCTCGGGGGTGCCGGGGAGCTGTTTTTT
CASSSALGGAGELFF
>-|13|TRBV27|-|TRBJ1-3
TGTGCCAGCAGTTTATCAACAGGGAACACCATATATTTT
CASSLSTGNTIYF
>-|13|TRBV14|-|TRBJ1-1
TGTGCCAGCAGCCAAGATCTCAGGGGTACTTGGTTCTTT
CASSQDLRGTWFF
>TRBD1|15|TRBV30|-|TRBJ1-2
TGTGCCTGGATCCCGACAGGGGGGATTGAGGATGGCTACACCTTC
CAWIPTGGIEDGYTF
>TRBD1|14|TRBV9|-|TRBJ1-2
TGTGCCAGCAGCATACTGGGACAGGGCCGCGGCTACACCTTC
CASSILGQGRGYTF
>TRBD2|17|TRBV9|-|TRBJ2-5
TGTGCCAGCAGCCAGACTAGCGGGAGATTGGGCCAAGAGACCCAGTACTTC
CASSQTSGRLGQETQYF
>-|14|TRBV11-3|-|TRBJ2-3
TGTGCCAGCAGCCCTAGTGGGAACACAGATACGCAGTATTTT
CASSPSGNTDTQYF
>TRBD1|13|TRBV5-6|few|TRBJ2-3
TGTGCCAGCAGTCGTACAGGGGCAGATACGCAGTATTTT
CASSRTGADTQYF
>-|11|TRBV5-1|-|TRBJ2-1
TGCGCCAGCAGCTTTTTCAATGAGCAGTTCTTC
CASSFFNEQFF
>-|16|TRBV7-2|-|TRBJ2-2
TGTGCCAGCAGCTTAAGGTGGGGGGCGAACACCGGGGAGCTGTTTTTT
CASSLRWGANTGELFF
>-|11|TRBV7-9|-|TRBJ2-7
TGTGCCAGCAGCGGGTCGTACGAGCAGTACTTC
CASSGSYEQYF
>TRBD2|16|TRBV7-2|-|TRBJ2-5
TGTGCCAGCAGCTTTAGCGGGGGGGTTGGTGAAGAGACCCAGTACTTC
CASSFSGGVGEETQYF
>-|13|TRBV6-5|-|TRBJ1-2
TGTGCCAGCCGCACGGACAGCAAAAGTGGCTACACCTTC
CASRTDSKSGYTF
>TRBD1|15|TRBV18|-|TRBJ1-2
TGTGCCAGCTCACTTCGGGACAGCTATTACTATGGCTACACCTTC
CASSLRDSYYYGYTF
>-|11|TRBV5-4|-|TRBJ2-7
TGTGCCAGCAGCACCACTTACGAGCAGTACTTC
CASSTTYEQYF
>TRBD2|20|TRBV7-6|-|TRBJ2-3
TGTGCCAGCAGCTTAGCGGGGGACCCAAGGCTAGCGGGGGAGCTCGGAACGCAGTATTTT
CASSLAGDPRLAGELGTQYF
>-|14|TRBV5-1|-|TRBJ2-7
TGCGCCAGCAGCTTTCAACAGGGAACTTACGAGCAGTACTTC
CASSFQQGTYEQYF
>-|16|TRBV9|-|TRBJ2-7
TGTGCCAGCAGCGTAGATCTGGGGCCCGGCTCCTACGAGCAGTACTTC
CASSVDLGPGSYEQYF
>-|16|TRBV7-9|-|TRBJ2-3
TGTGCCAGCAGCTTAAACGCGGGACCGGGCAGAGATACGCAGTATTTT
CASSLNAGPGRDTQYF
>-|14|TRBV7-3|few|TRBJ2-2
TGTGCCAGCAGATCCAACAGGGTCGCCGGGGAGCTGTTTTTT
CASRSNRVAGELFF
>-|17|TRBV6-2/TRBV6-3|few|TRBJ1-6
TGTGCCAGCAGTTCCCAGTTGTTTGGTGGCGGAGGATCACCCCTCCACTTT
CASSSQLFGGGGSPLHF
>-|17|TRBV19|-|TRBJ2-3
TGTGCCAGTAGTACCCTTCATTCAGGGTATGGGGCAGATACGCAGTATTTT
CASSTLHSGYGADTQYF
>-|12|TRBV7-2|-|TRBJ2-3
TGTGCCAGCAGCACTCACACAGATACGCAGTATTTT
CASSTHTDTQYF
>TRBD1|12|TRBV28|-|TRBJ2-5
TGTGCCAGCTCAGGGGGTAGGGAGACCCAGTACTTC
CASSGGRETQYF
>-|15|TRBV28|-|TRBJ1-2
TGTGCCAGCAGTTTATTTGGAGAGCTCTCCACGGGCTACACCTTC
CASSLFGELSTGYTF